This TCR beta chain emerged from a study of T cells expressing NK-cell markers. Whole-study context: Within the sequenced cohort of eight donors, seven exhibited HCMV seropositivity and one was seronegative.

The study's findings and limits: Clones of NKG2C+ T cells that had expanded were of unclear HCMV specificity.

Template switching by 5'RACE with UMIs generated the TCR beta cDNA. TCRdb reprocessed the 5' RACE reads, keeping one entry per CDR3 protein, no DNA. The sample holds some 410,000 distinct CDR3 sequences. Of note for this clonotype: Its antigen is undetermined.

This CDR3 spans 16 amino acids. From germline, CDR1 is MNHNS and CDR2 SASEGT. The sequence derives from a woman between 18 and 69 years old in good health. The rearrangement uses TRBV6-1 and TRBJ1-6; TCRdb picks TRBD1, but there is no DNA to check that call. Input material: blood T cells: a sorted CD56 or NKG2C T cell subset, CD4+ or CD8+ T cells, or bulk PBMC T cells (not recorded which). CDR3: CASSRGQNGRYSPLHF.